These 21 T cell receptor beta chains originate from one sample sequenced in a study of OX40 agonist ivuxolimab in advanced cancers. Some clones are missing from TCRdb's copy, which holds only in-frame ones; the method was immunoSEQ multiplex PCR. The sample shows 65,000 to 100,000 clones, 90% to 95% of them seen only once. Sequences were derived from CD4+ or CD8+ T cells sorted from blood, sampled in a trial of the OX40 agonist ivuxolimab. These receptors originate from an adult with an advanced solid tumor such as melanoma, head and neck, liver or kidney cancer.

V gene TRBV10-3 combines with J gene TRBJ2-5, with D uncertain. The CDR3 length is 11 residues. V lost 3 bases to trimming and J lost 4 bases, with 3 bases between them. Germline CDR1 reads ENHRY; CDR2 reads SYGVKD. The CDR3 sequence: CAISDSETQYF. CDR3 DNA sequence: TGTGCCATCAGTGACTCAGAGACCCAGTACTTC.

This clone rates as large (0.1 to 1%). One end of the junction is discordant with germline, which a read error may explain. Here the CDR3 reads CASSQGRTGLNTEAFF. CDR3 in DNA: TGTGCCAGCAGCCAAGGTCGGACAGGTTTGAATACTGAAGCTTTCTTT. This rearrangement joins TRBV4-2 to TRBJ1-1; 7 nucleotides line up with TRBD1. CDR1 is LGHNA and CDR2 is YNFKEQ in the germline V gene. The CDR3 has 16 amino acids.

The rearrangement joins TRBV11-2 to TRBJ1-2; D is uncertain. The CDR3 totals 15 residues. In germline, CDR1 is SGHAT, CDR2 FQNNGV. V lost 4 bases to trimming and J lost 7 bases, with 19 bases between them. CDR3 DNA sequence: TGTGCCAGCAGCTCCTTTGGAAACGACGTCTTTGGCTACACCTTC. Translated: CASSSFGNDVFGYTF.

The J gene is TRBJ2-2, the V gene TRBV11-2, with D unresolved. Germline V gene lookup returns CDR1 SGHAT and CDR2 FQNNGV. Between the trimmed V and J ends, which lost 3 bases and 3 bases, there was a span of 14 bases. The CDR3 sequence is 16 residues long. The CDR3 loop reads CASSFPDRLDTGELFF. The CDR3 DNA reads TGTGCCAGCAGCTTCCCGGACCGATTAGACACCGGGGAGCTGTTTTTT.

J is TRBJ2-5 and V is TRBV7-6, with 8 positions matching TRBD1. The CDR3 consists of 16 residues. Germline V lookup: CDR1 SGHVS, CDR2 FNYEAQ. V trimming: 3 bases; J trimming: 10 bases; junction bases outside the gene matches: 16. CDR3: CASSLSTGDPLWGQYF. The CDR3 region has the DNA TGTGCCAGCAGCTTGTCGACAGGGGATCCTCTGTGGGGCCAGTACTTC.

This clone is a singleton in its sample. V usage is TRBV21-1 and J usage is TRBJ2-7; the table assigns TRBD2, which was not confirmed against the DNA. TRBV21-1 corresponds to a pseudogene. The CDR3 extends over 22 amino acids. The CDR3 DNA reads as TGTGCCAGCAGGGAGACCCCCGGGGTCAAAGGACTAGCTCAACAGTCTCCCCACGAGCAGTACTTC. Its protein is CASRETPGVKGLAQQSPHEQYF.

CDR3 bases: TGTGCCAGCAGCCTCGGTGTCAATGGGGACACTGAAGCTTTCTTT. This codes for CASSLGVNGDTEAFF. The rearrangement uses TRBV28 and TRBJ1-1; D uncertain. V was shortened by 6 bases and J by 3 bases, with 17 bases between the two germline ends. The CDR3 length is 15 residues. Per germline, CDR1 MDHEN and CDR2 SYDVKM. Variable domain in full (rest from reference TRBV28 and TRBJ1-1): DVKVTQSSRYLVKRTGEKVFLECVQDMDHENMFWYRQDPGLGLRLIYFSYDVKMKEKGDIPEGYSVSREKKERFSLILESASTNQTSMYLCASSLGVNGDTEAFFGQGTRLTVV.

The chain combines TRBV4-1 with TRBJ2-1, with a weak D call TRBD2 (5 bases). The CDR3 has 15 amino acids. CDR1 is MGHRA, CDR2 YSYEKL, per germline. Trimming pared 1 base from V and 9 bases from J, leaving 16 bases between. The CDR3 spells CASSQAPRPGSEQFF. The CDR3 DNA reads TGCGCCAGCAGCCAAGCTCCCCGGCCGGGGAGTGAGCAGTTCTTC.

This CDR3 reads CASRPSGEFQPQHF. DNA of the CDR3: TGTGCCAGCAGGCCCTCGGGGGAGTTTCAGCCCCAGCATTTT. This chain uses TRBV2 with TRBJ1-5; TRBD1 might be the D (5 bases). From germline, CDR1 is SNHLY and CDR2 FYNNEI. This CDR3 is built from 14 residues. Trimming left V 6 bases short and J 6 bases short, with 15 bases between.

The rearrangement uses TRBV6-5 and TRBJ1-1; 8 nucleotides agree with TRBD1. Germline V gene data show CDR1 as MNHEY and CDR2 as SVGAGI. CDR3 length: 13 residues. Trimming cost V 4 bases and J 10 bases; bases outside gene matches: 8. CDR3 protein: CASSLGQAGRAFF. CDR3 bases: TGTGCCAGCAGTTTGGGACAGGCCGGGAGAGCTTTCTTT.

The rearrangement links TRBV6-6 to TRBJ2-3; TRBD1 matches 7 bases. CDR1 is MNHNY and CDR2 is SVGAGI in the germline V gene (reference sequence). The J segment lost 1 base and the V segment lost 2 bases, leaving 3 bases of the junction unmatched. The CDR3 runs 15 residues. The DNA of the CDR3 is TGTGCCAGCAGTTACGGGACAGTGGGCACAGATACGCAGTATTTT. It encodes CASSYGTVGTDTQYF.

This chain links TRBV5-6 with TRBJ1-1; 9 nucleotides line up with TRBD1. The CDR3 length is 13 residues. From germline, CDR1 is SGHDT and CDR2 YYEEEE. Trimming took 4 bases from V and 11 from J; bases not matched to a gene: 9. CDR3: CASSPIGQGYAFF. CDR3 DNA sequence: TGTGCCAGCAGCCCCATAGGACAGGGGTACGCTTTCTTT.

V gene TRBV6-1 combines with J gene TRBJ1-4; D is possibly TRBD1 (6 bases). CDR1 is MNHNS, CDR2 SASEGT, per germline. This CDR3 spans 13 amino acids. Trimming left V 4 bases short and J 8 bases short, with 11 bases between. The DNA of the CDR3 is TGTGCCAGCAGTGGTAGGACAGAGGAAAAACTGTTTTTT. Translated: CASSGRTEEKLFF.

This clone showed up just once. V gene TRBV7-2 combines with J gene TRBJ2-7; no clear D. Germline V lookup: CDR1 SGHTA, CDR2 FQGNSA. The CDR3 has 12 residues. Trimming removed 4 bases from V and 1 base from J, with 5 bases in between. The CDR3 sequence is CASSWSSYEQYF. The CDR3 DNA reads TGTGCCAGCAGCTGGTCGTCCTACGAGCAGTACTTC.

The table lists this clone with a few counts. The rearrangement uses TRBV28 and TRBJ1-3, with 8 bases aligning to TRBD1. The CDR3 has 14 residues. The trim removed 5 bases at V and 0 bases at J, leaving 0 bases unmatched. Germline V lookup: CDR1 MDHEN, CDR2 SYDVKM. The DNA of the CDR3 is TGTGCCAGCAGTACAGGGGGCTCTGGAAACACCATATATTTT. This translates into CASSTGGSGNTIYF.

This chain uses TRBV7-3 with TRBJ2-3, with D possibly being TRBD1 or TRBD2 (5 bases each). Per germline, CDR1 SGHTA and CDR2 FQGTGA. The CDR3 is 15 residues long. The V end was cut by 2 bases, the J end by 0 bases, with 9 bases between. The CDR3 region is CASSLWGGSTDTQYF. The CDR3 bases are TGTGCCAGCAGCTTATGGGGCGGGAGCACAGATACGCAGTATTTT.

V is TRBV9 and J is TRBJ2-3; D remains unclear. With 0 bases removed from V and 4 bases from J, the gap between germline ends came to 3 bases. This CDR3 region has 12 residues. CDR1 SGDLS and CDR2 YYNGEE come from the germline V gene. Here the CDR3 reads CASSVVADTQYF. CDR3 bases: TGTGCCAGCAGCGTAGTTGCAGATACGCAGTATTTT.

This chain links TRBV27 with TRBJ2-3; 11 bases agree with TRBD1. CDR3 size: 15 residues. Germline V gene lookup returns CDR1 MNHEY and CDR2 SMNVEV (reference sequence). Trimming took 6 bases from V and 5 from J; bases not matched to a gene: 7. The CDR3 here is CASSPRDRGKDTQYF. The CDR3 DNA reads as TGTGCCAGCAGCCCCCGGGACAGGGGGAAAGATACGCAGTATTTT.

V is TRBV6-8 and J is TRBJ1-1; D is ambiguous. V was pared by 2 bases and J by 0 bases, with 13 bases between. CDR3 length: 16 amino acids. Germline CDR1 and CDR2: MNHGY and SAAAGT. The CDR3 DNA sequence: TGTGCCAGCAGTTACCAAAATCAGACCGTGAACACTGAAGCTTTCTTT. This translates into CASSYQNQTVNTEAFF.

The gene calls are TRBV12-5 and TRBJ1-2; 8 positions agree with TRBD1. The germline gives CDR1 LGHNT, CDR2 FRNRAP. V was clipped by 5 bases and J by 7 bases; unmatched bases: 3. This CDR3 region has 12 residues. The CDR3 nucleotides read TGTGCTAGTGGTATAACAGGGGGTGGCTACACCTTC. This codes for CASGITGGGYTF.

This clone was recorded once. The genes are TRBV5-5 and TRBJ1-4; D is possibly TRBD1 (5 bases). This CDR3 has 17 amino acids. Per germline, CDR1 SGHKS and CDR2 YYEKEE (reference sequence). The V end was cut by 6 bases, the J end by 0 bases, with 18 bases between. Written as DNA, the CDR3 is TGTGCCAGCACTACGGGACCCGGGGAAACAACTAATGAAAAACTGTTTTTT. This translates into CASTTGPGETTNEKLFF.